These 5 T cell receptor beta chains originate from one sample sequenced in a study of T cell responses to AZD1222 COVID-19 vaccine. Profiling relied on immunoSEQ multiplex PCR, and the TCRdb table lists in-frame clones only, not all of them. Here the sample spans roughly 91,000 clones, about nine tenths being singletons. Specimen: peripheral blood, collected on day 0 of AZD1222 vaccination. Receptor source: an adult in good health.

This clone appeared once. The chain employs TRBV6-5 and TRBJ2-2, with D unresolved. The CDR3 is 12 amino acids. V gave up 5 bases and J gave up 5 bases, with 6 bases separating them. In germline, CDR1 is MNHEY, CDR2 SVGAGI. The CDR3 nucleotides read TGTGCCAGCAGTCCAGGAACCGGGGAGCTGTTTTTT. This sequence encodes CASSPGTGELFF.

V usage is TRBV5-6 and J usage is TRBJ1-1; 7 nucleotides agree with TRBD1. V gave up 5 bases and J gave up 1 base; unmatched junction bases: 5. Germline assignment: CDR1 SGHDT and CDR2 YYEEEE. The CDR3 contains 14 residues. CDR3 in amino acids: CASSLGQPNTEAFF. CDR3 DNA sequence: TGTGCCAGCAGTCTGGGACAGCCGAACACTGAAGCTTTCTTT.

The rearrangement joins TRBV18 to TRBJ2-1; maybe TRBD2 (6 bases). The germline V gene encodes CDR1 KGHSH and CDR2 LQKENI. There are 16 residues in the CDR3. V lost 5 bases, J lost 4 bases, and 18 bases lay in between. The CDR3 sequence: CASSTDRLVPYNEQFF. In nucleotides, the CDR3 is TGTGCCAGCTCAACTGACAGACTAGTCCCTTACAATGAGCAGTTCTTC.

This clone was counted only a few times. CDR3 region: CASSFSSAGIGGGYTF. The DNA for the CDR3 is TGTGCCAGCAGTTTTAGCAGTGCGGGGATCGGGGGTGGCTACACCTTC. The chain links TRBV27 to TRBJ1-2; D is perhaps TRBD1 (5 bases). V was cut by 3 bases and J by 7 bases, with 21 bases left in between. Germline V gene lookup returns CDR1 MNHEY and CDR2 SMNVEV (reference sequence). The CDR3 has 16 amino acids.

The V and J genes are TRBV6-5 and TRBJ1-4; maybe TRBD1 (6 bases). Trimming shortened V by 2 bases and J by 10 bases, and 20 bases separated the two germline ends. The CDR3 is 16 residues long. Looked up from germline, CDR1 is MNHEY and CDR2 is SVGAGI. Here the CDR3 DNA reads TGTGCCAGCAGTTACCAAGGGACACCAGAAGACGGAAAACTGTTTTTT. It is translated as CASSYQGTPEDGKLFF.